Sequencing of this T cell receptor (beta chain) was carried out in a study of T cells in narcolepsy. Using immunoSEQ multiplex PCR, the repertoire was profiled, and TCRdb retains in-frame clones only, with some absent. The repertoire consists of about 30,000 clones, with approximately 80% occurring once and the leading ten covering 0.75% to 1%. CDR1 and CDR2 (germline): MDHEN, SYDVKM. The germline V and J ends were trimmed by 5 bases and 0 bases, with 7 bases remaining between them. The CDR3 is made up of 13 amino acids. This rearrangement joins TRBV28 to TRBJ2-5; no clear D. The clonotype was recovered from a human donor with narcolepsy. Sequencing was done on a sample of CD45RA- memory CD4+ T cells from PBMCs. The CDR3 sequence is CASSAQYQETQYF. The CDR3 nucleotides read TGTGCCAGCAGTGCGCAGTACCAAGAGACCCAGTACTTC.